Listed below are T cell receptor beta chains from one sample, sequenced in a study of blood T cell repertoires in COVID-19. TCRdb keeps only in-frame clones here, not all; method: immunoSEQ multiplex PCR. Among under 250,000 clones listed, nearly 90% were seen once. Sequencing was done on a sample of PBMCs or T cells enriched from blood (not recorded which). Receptors originate from a woman in her 30s with acute COVID-19. Each CDR3 is given with its conserved first and last residue. Each record gives: V gene, J gene, clone size, D gene, CDR3 DNA, CDR3 protein. A D gene is named only where the DNA matches it firmly. Expanded clones are given a class, and other clones once, few, many or no size at all.

TRBV30	TRBJ1-3	NA	NA	TGTGCCTGGGACCGCCACGGGTTAAACACCATATATTTT	CAWDRHGLNTIYF
TRBV19	TRBJ2-3	once	TRBD1	TGTGCCAGTAGTTTACCGGACAGGGGGAGCACAGATACGCAGTATTTT	CASSLPDRGSTDTQYF
TRBV28	TRBJ1-4	NA	NA	TGTGCCAGCAGTTTTAAGTTGGGCGGGGATGAAAAACTGTTTTTT	CASSFKLGGDEKLFF
TRBV30	TRBJ2-3	NA	TRBD2	TGTGCCAGCCAGGGAGCGGGGGGTCGCACAGATACGCAGTATTTT	CASQGAGGRTDTQYF
TRBV11-1	TRBJ1-1	NA	NA	TGTGCCAGCAGCACCTCCAGGGGCTTGAGGAACACTGAAGCTTTCTTT	CASSTSRGLRNTEAFF
TRBV21-1	TRBJ1-1	NA	NA	TGTGCCAGCCCGGGGAGTATGAACACTGAAGCTTTCTTT	CASPGSMNTEAFF
TRBV5-8	TRBJ2-4	NA	TRBD1	TGTGCCAGCAGCTGGGGGACAGGGGACATTCAGTACTTC	CASSWGTGDIQYF
TRBV5-1	TRBJ1-2	NA	TRBD1	TGCGCCAGCAGCTGGTCGACAGGGAACTATGGCTACACCTTC	CASSWSTGNYGYTF
TRBV4-1	TRBJ1-1	NA	NA	TGCGCCAGCAGCCAAGGGTCAGGGGATGACACTGAAGCTTTCTTT	CASSQGSGDDTEAFF
TRBV6-5	TRBJ1-1	once	NA	TGTGCCGCGGGGGGGCGGGGAGCTTTCTTT	CAAGGRGAFF
TRBV29-1	TRBJ1-5	NA	NA	TGCAGCGTTGAGTGGGGGCCCAATCAGCCCCAGCATTTT	CSVEWGPNQPQHF
TRBV10-3	TRBJ1-1	NA	TRBD1	TGTGCCATCAGGCCATGGAAAACAGGGGACAACACTGAAGCTTTCTTT	CAIRPWKTGDNTEAFF
TRBV5-1	TRBJ1-2	NA	NA	TGCGCCAGCAGCTTGGTCCCCCCAGGTGGCTATGGCTACACCTTC	CASSLVPPGGYGYTF
TRBV27	TRBJ2-1	once	NA	TGTGCCAGCAGTTTTGTACAGAACAATGAGCAGTTCTTC	CASSFVQNNEQFF
TRBV5-1	TRBJ1-4	NA	NA	TGCGCCAGCAGCTTCGGGGGGTATAATGAAAAACTGTTTTTT	CASSFGGYNEKLFF
TRBV12-2	TRBJ2-1	NA	NA	TGTGCAAGTCTCGACTTAGGAGACAGCGACAATGAGCAGTTCTTC	CASLDLGDSDNEQFF
TRBV6-2/TRBV6-3	TRBJ2-7	NA	TRBD2	TGTGCCAGCAGTGAGGGACTAGCGTACGAGCAGTACTTC	CASSEGLAYEQYF
TRBV10-1	TRBJ1-5	NA	TRBD1	TGCGCCAGCAGCCAGGGACAGGGGCCCCAGCATTTT	CASSQGQGPQHF
TRBV30	TRBJ1-5	NA	TRBD1	TGTGCCTGGAGTCGGGGACAGGGCTATCAGCCCCAGCATTTT	CAWSRGQGYQPQHF
TRBV28	TRBJ2-3	NA	TRBD1	TGTGCCAGCAGTTTCGACAGGGGCACAGATACGCAGTATTTT	CASSFDRGTDTQYF
TRBV24-1	TRBJ2-7	NA	TRBD1	TGTGCCACCAGTGACCCGACAGGGGGCAGCCACGAGCAGTACTTC	CATSDPTGGSHEQYF
TRBV28	TRBJ1-6	NA	TRBD1	TGTGCCAGCAGTCCGGACAGGGGTTATAATTCACCCCTCCACTTT	CASSPDRGYNSPLHF
TRBV5-8	TRBJ1-2	NA	NA	TGTGCCAGCAGCTTGTCCGGGGGGCCCTTTATGGAGAATGGCTACACCTTC	CASSLSGGPFMENGYTF
TRBV5-1	TRBJ1-2	once	TRBD1	TGCGCCAGCAGCTTGGCAGGGGGCTTGGAGGGCTACACCTTC	CASSLAGGLEGYTF
TRBV3-1/TRBV3-2	TRBJ1-2	NA	NA	TGTGCCAGCAGCGGGGAGATATTCGGGTATGGCTACACCTTC	CASSGEIFGYGYTF
TRBV5-1	TRBJ2-3	NA	TRBD2	TGCGCCAGCAGCCGAGGACTAGACACAGATACGCAGTATTTT	CASSRGLDTDTQYF
TRBV27	TRBJ2-7	few	TRBD2	TGTGCCAGCAGGACTAGCGGGGGGACTTACGAGCAGTACTTC	CASRTSGGTYEQYF
TRBV4-1	TRBJ2-7	NA	NA	TGCGCCAGCAGCCAAGGGGGGACCCATGAGGGGGTGGAGCAGTACTTC	CASSQGGTHEGVEQYF
TRBV7-9	TRBJ1-3	NA	NA	TGTGCCAGCAGCTTGAAACAGGATGGGAACACCATATATTTT	CASSLKQDGNTIYF
TRBV19	TRBJ1-1	NA	NA	TGTGCCAGTAGCCCAAACAGGGAAACTGAAGCTTTCTTT	CASSPNRETEAFF
TRBV18	TRBJ2-5	NA	NA	TGTGCCAGCTCACCAAACAGGGAGACCCAGTACTTC	CASSPNRETQYF
TRBV30	TRBJ2-7	NA	NA	TGTGCCTGGAGTGTCGGAGAGTCCGGCGAGCAGTACTTC	CAWSVGESGEQYF
TRBV9	TRBJ2-1	NA	NA	TGTGCCAGCAGCGTTAGTTTCTCGGGTGAGCAGTTCTTC	CASSVSFSGEQFF
TRBV19	TRBJ2-3	NA	TRBD2	TGTGCCAGTAGTTTTAGCGGGGTTGCAGATACGCAGTATTTT	CASSFSGVADTQYF
TRBV7-2	TRBJ2-2	NA	NA	TGTGCCAGCAGCTTATACGCGGCCGGGGAGCTGTTTTTT	CASSLYAAGELFF
TRBV18	TRBJ2-2	NA	NA	TGTGCCAGCTCACTGGGACGGAGGGGTGACACCGGGGAGCTGTTTTTT	CASSLGRRGDTGELFF
TRBV2	TRBJ1-1	NA	NA	TGTGCCAGCAGTGAATACATCATGAACACTGAAGCTTTCTTT	CASSEYIMNTEAFF
TRBV9	TRBJ1-1	NA	NA	TGTGCCAGCAGCGTAGTAGACAGAATTAACACTGAAGCTTTCTTT	CASSVVDRINTEAFF
TRBV6-5	TRBJ1-1	NA	NA	TGTGCCAGCAGGATCGGGCCAGGGCGGACTGAAGCTTTCTTT	CASRIGPGRTEAFF
TRBV19	TRBJ1-1	NA	NA	TGTGCCAGTAGTATGGCAGGGCTCAACACTGAAGCTTTCTTT	CASSMAGLNTEAFF
TRBV6-5	TRBJ2-7	NA	NA	TGTGCCAGCAGTCCTCAGGGTTACGGCTCCTACGAGCAGTACTTC	CASSPQGYGSYEQYF
TRBV5-5	TRBJ2-4	NA	NA	TGTGCCAGCAGCGCCTATTCTCTAGCCAAAAACATTCAGTACTTC	CASSAYSLAKNIQYF
TRBV6-4	TRBJ2-2	NA	NA	TGTGCCAGCAGTGCTCTAGGCGGGGCGAACACCGGGGAGCTGTTTTTT	CASSALGGANTGELFF